A single sample is the source of the 26 T cell receptor beta chains below, sequenced in a study of CD8+ T cells in alopecia areata. Treatment denoted: oral pan-JAK inhibitor, 5-10 mg twice daily. Investigators isolated RNA and reverse transcribed it into cDNA to act as the sequencing template. Sequenced by immunoSEQ multiplex PCR; TCRdb stores in-frame clones only, minus some. The table has approximately 280,000 clones, 58% seen once. Material: CD4+ T cells sorted from blood, obtained at week 24, from a patient treated with tofacitinib. Receptors were obtained from a human donor with alopecia areata.

The chain links TRBV4-1 to TRBJ2-7; D is undetermined. CDR3 length: 15 residues. Trimming pared 4 bases from V and 3 bases from J, leaving 16 bases between. Germline V gives CDR1 MGHRA, CDR2 YSYEKL. Written as DNA, the CDR3 is TGCGCCAGCAGCCCTCCGGGCCACCCCGACTACGAGCAGTACTTC. This encodes CASSPPGHPDYEQYF.

This clone appeared a single time. V is TRBV29-1 and J is TRBJ2-1; tentatively, D is TRBD2 (5 bases). The CDR3 totals 12 residues. Germline-derived CDR1 and CDR2 are SQVTM and ANQGSEA. Trimming removed 7 bases at V and 0 bases at J, with 7 bases between. CDR3 sequence: CSGESSYNEQFF. The CDR3 DNA follows: TGCAGCGGGGAGAGCTCCTACAATGAGCAGTTCTTC.

The V and J genes are TRBV7-2 and TRBJ2-4; the match to TRBD2 covers 8 bases. The germline V gene has CDR1 SGHTA and CDR2 FQGNSA. V was clipped by 5 bases and J by 0 bases; unmatched bases: 3. This CDR3 contains 15 residues. CDR3 sequence reads: CASSPGGGAKNIQYF. The CDR3 DNA reads as TGTGCCAGCAGCCCCGGGGGGGGAGCCAAAAACATTCAGTACTTC.

This clone has a handful of counts. V and J are TRBV9 and TRBJ2-3, with D possibly being TRBD2 (5 bases). Germline CDR1 reads SGDLS; CDR2 reads YYNGEE. V shed 2 bases and J shed 5 bases, with 15 bases lying between them. This CDR3 has 15 residues. Here the CDR3 DNA reads TGTGCCAGCAGCGTTGACGGGAAAAGCGGAGATACGCAGTATTTT. Translated, it gives CASSVDGKSGDTQYF.

The J gene is TRBJ2-5, the V gene TRBV18; TRBD1 is a possible D gene (5 bases). V was clipped by 4 bases and J by 5 bases, with 11 bases between them. The CDR3 is 13 residues long. Germline CDR1 KGHSH, CDR2 LQKENI. The CDR3 region is CASSRQQMETQYF. CDR3 nucleotide sequence: TGTGCCAGCTCACGACAGCAGATGGAGACCCAGTACTTC.

The V call is TRBV12-5, the J call TRBJ1-2, with TRBD1 matching over 7 bases. The junction had 10 bases not matched to a gene; V was cut back by 0 bases and J by 6 bases. The CDR3 runs 16 residues. Looked up from germline, CDR1 is LGHNT and CDR2 is FRNRAP. DNA of the CDR3: TGTGCTAGTGGTTTGGTAGTCACAGGGGACCTGCATGGCTACACCTTC. It translates to CASGLVVTGDLHGYTF.

This chain links TRBV27 with TRBJ1-1; D ambiguous. Germline V gene data show CDR1 as MNHEY and CDR2 as SMNVEV (reference sequence). This CDR3 has 9 residues. With 7 bases removed from V and 8 bases from J, the gap between germline ends came to 5 bases. This CDR3 is CASKGEAFF. The CDR3 nucleotides are TGTGCCAGCAAAGGGGAAGCTTTCTTT.

The rearrangement links TRBV7-2 to TRBJ1-5; D remains ambiguous. CDR3 size: 15 residues. V lost 1 base to trimming and J lost 5 bases, with 12 bases between them. Germline CDR1 SGHTA, CDR2 FQGNSA. In nucleotides, the CDR3 is TGTGCCAGCAGCTTAGAAGGGAGGCAGTATCAGCCCCAGCATTTT. Translation: CASSLEGRQYQPQHF.

This clone was found a few times. The chain recombines TRBV4-3 with TRBJ1-2; D perhaps matches TRBD1 (5 bases). Trimming removed 0 bases from V and 7 bases from J, with 12 bases in between. The germline gives CDR1 LGHNA, CDR2 YSLEER. This CDR3 comprises 14 residues. The CDR3 region is CASSQDRDLGGYTF. The CDR3 nucleotides are TGCGCCAGCAGCCAAGACAGGGACCTAGGTGGCTACACCTTC.

This chain links TRBV4-2 with TRBJ1-3, with 7 bases lining up with TRBD1. There are 15 residues in the CDR3. The germline V gene has CDR1 LGHNA and CDR2 YNFKEQ. The V and J ends lost 4 bases and 4 bases, in that order; junction bases with no gene match: 7. The CDR3 coding sequence is TGTGCCAGCAGCCCCGACAGGGTCGACGGAAACACCATATATTTT. Encoded protein: CASSPDRVDGNTIYF.

This rearrangement joins TRBV4-3 to TRBJ2-5; D tentatively fits TRBD1 or TRBD2 (5 bases each). V lost 1 base to trimming and J lost 5 bases, with 17 bases between them. This CDR3 spans 16 amino acids. CDR1 is LGHNA, CDR2 YSLEER, per germline. In DNA form, the CDR3 reads TGCGCCAGCAGCCAAGTGTTCCGGGACCTCGGGGAGACCCAGTACTTC. Amino acids: CASSQVFRDLGETQYF.

V is TRBV25-1 and J is TRBJ2-5; TRBD1 aligns across 7 bases. The length of the CDR3 is 13 residues. Germline V gives CDR1 MGHDK, CDR2 SYGVNS. V was pared by 6 bases and J by 11 bases, with 12 bases of the junction left unmatched. CDR3 sequence reads: CASREEGTEKQYF. The CDR3 coding sequence is TGTGCCAGCAGAGAAGAAGGGACAGAGAAGCAGTACTTC.

A remark on this clone: The sample holds other DNA sequences that translate to the same CDR3. V and J are TRBV29-1 and TRBJ1-1, with D unclear. This CDR3 region has 12 residues. V was clipped by 4 bases and J by 0 bases, with 6 bases between them. Per germline, CDR1 SQVTM and CDR2 ANQGSEA. The CDR3 protein is CSVGQMNTEAFF. In DNA form, the CDR3 reads TGCAGCGTTGGGCAGATGAACACTGAAGCTTTCTTT. Complete variable domain (other parts from reference TRBV29-1 and TRBJ1-1): SAVISQKPSRDICQRGTSLTIQCQVDSQVTMMFWYRQQPGQSLTLIATANQGSEATYESGFVIDKFPISRPNLTFSTLTVSNMSPEDSSIYLCSVGQMNTEAFFGQGTRLTVV.

This rearrangement joins TRBV7-2 to TRBJ2-5; D ambiguous. V dropped 2 bases and J dropped 3 bases, with 10 bases sitting between them. Germline CDR1 and CDR2: SGHTA and FQGNSA. This CDR3 has 14 residues. CDR3 in amino acids: CASSLKRDKETQYF. In nucleotides, the CDR3 is TGTGCCAGCAGCTTAAAAAGGGATAAAGAGACCCAGTACTTC.

The CDR3 bases are TGCGCCAGCAGCCCAGGACCGGCTAGCAATCAGCCCCAGCATTTT. Translation gives CASSPGPASNQPQHF. The chain joins TRBV4-1 to TRBJ1-5; D is ambiguous. The V gene's germline CDR1 is MGHRA and CDR2 YSYEKL. The CDR3 totals 15 residues. Trimming removed 4 bases at V and 0 bases at J, with 10 bases between.

The chain is built from TRBV4-2 and TRBJ1-3, with unresolved D. The CDR3 consists of 14 residues. V lost 0 bases to trimming and J lost 0 bases, with 3 bases between them. Looked up from germline, CDR1 is LGHNA and CDR2 is YNFKEQ. This CDR3 is CASSQESSGNTIYF. As DNA, the CDR3 is TGTGCCAGCAGCCAAGAGAGCTCTGGAAACACCATATATTTT.

The chain has TRBV6-5 and TRBJ1-1; no firm D call. The CDR3 spans 15 residues. V lost 7 bases to trimming and J lost 4 bases, with 19 bases between them. The germline V gene has CDR1 MNHEY and CDR2 SVGAGI. CDR3 in DNA: TGTGCCAGCACCCCCTCACTAACCCCTGGCACTGAAGCTTTCTTT. The encoded protein is CASTPSLTPGTEAFF.

The chain joins TRBV14 to TRBJ2-5; 9 bases are shared with TRBD2. J lost 2 bases, V lost 5 bases, and 9 bases had no gene match. CDR1 and CDR2 from the germline V gene are SGHDN and FVKESK. The CDR3 sequence is 16 residues long. CDR3 in amino acids: CASSFIAGAFQETQYF. Here the CDR3 DNA reads TGTGCCAGCAGCTTTATAGCGGGGGCCTTTCAAGAGACCCAGTACTTC.

The chain has TRBV30 and TRBJ2-1; D not resolved. The CDR3 covers 12 residues. Between the trimmed V and J ends, which lost 0 bases and 13 bases, there was a span of 13 bases. Germline assignment: CDR1 GTSNPN and CDR2 SVGIG (reference sequence). CDR3 sequence: CAWSVLRAAQFF. CDR3 DNA sequence: TGTGCCTGGAGTGTACTAAGGGCCGCTCAGTTCTTC.

This clone has a single count. V usage is TRBV27 and J usage is TRBJ2-7; D gene ambiguous. Germline values: CDR1 MNHEY, CDR2 SMNVEV (reference sequence). Trimming cost V 5 bases and J 6 bases, with 11 bases left between them. The CDR3 has 12 residues. The CDR3 region is CASSLTGGEQYF. As DNA, the CDR3 is TGTGCCAGCAGTCTCACGGGTGGCGAGCAGTACTTC.

V gene TRBV30 combines with J gene TRBJ2-5, with 9 bases matching TRBD1. The CDR3 length is 14 residues. The V and J ends lost 5 bases and 10 bases, in that order; junction bases with no gene match: 14. Germline V gene sequence: CDR1 GTSNPN, CDR2 SVGIG (reference sequence). The CDR3 region has the DNA TGTGCCTGGGACGGCTTGACAGGGGGACAGGGCCAGTACTTC. This encodes CAWDGLTGGQGQYF. The whole variable domain, remainder taken from reference TRBV30 and TRBJ2-5, is SQTIHQWPATLVQPVGSPLSLECTVEGTSNPNLYWYRQAAGRGLQLLFYSVGIGQISSEVPQNLSASRPQDRQFILSSKKLLLSDSGFYLCAWDGLTGGQGQYFGPGTRLLVL.

This clone was seen a few times. The chain links TRBV5-6 to TRBJ1-2; 8 bases are a match to TRBD1. Germline V gives CDR1 SGHDT, CDR2 YYEEEE. This CDR3 is built from 14 residues. After removal of 3 bases from V and 9 bases from J, the junction contained 10 bases not matched to a gene. The CDR3 loop reads CASSSPDRAHSYTF. CDR3 bases: TGTGCCAGCAGCTCCCCGGACAGGGCCCATAGCTACACCTTC.

This clone was observed a few times. The gene calls are TRBV28 and TRBJ1-2; D gene uncertain. V lost 2 bases and J 1 base, leaving 11 bases between the germline ends. The CDR3 runs 15 residues. CDR1 and CDR2 (germline): MDHEN, SYDVKM. The chain's CDR3 is CASSLTPDRNYGYTF. In nucleotides, the CDR3 is TGTGCCAGCAGTTTAACCCCAGACCGTAACTATGGCTACACCTTC.

The chain is built from TRBV23-1 and TRBJ1-2; D gene uncertain. TRBV23-1 is an open reading frame whose function is uncertain. V was shortened by 2 bases and J by 3 bases, with 7 bases between the two germline ends. The length of the CDR3 is 13 residues. CDR3 residues: CASSQQWDYGYTF. In DNA form, the CDR3 reads TGCGCCAGCAGTCAACAGTGGGACTATGGCTACACCTTC.

This clone was recorded a few times. This rearrangement joins TRBV7-2 to TRBJ1-6, with 7 positions matching TRBD1. This CDR3 is built from 17 residues. Germline values: CDR1 SGHTA, CDR2 FQGNSA. V lost 5 bases, J lost 5 bases, and 12 bases stayed unmatched. The CDR3 region is CASSPNVAGTDNSPLHF. In nucleotides, the CDR3 is TGTGCCAGCAGCCCTAATGTAGCCGGGACAGATAATTCACCCCTCCACTTT.

The chain couples TRBV29-1 to TRBJ2-6; D ambiguous. V lost 6 bases to trimming and J lost 0 bases, with 12 bases between them. This CDR3 comprises 15 residues. Looked up from germline, CDR1 is SQVTM and CDR2 is ANQGSEA. The CDR3 region has the DNA TGCAGCGTCGCACTTCATCTCTCTGGGGCCAACGTCCTGACTTTC. This translates into CSVALHLSGANVLTF.